The 20 T cell receptor beta chains below all came from one sample that was sequenced in a study of shared clonotypes between healthy human individuals (dated by TCRdb to the early 2020s). Library preparation used the immunoSEQ multiplex PCR assay. In TCRdb, the immuneACCESS table is reduced to in-frame sequences with V and J assigned. These tables do not hold every clone; where another copy was compared, an unresolved V gene accounts for under half, and the others remain unexplained. In this sample the table shows roughly 2,500,000 clones, approximately 93% of which occur a single time. Of the sample, about 0.34% is held by the ten largest clones. Sequencing used naive CD4+ T cells from PBMCs. The intended sense of this specimen's cell subset or site label: CD45RA+ positively selected. The receptors come from a man aged 18 to 35 in good health. Some clones in this sample may be carry-over from other donors' samples.

Only a few counts were recorded for this clone. CDR3 in DNA: TGTGCCAGCAGCCCCGGGCCTAACACTGAAGCTTTCTTT. Translated, it gives CASSPGPNTEAFF. This sequence joins TRBV7-7 and TRBJ1-1; D is uncertain. V dropped 5 bases and J dropped 2 bases, with 9 bases sitting between them. The CDR3 totals 13 residues. Germline CDR1 SSHAT, CDR2 FNYEAQ (reference sequence). Combining the CDR3 with reference TRBV7-7 and TRBJ1-1 gives the whole variable domain GAGVSQSPRYKVTKRGQDVTLRCDPISSHATLYWYQQALGQGPEFLTYFNYEAQPDKSGLPSDRFSAERPEGSISTLTIQRTEQRDSAMYRCASSPGPNTEAFFGQGTRLTVV.

The chain combines TRBV18 with TRBJ1-1; D unclear. V was clipped by 0 bases and J by 0 bases, with 8 bases between them. The CDR3 has 15 amino acids. The germline CDR1 and CDR2 sequences are KGHSH and LQKENI. The CDR3 DNA follows: TGTGCCAGCTCACCACCGTTGGCCTTGAACACTGAAGCTTTCTTT. Translating it yields CASSPPLALNTEAFF.

The chain combines TRBV19 with TRBJ2-3, with 8 bases matching TRBD2. Germline lookup yields CDR1 LNHDA and CDR2 SQIVND (reference sequence). J was trimmed by 2 bases and V by 5 bases; bases with no gene match: 6. The CDR3 loop spans 15 amino acids. The CDR3 loop reads CASSQIAGSTDTQYF. The CDR3 region has the DNA TGTGCCAGTAGTCAGATAGCGGGGTCCACAGATACGCAGTATTTT.

A single count supports this clone. V and J are TRBV2 and TRBJ2-3; 8 bases match TRBD1. Germline-derived CDR1 and CDR2 are SNHLY and FYNNEI. The CDR3 runs 16 residues. The V segment lost 4 bases and the J segment 4 bases; nucleotides outside the gene matches: 10. In nucleotides, the CDR3 is TGTGCCAGCAGTGTTGGGTCAGGGGGCGCTTCAGATACGCAGTATTTT. Protein product: CASSVGSGGASDTQYF. Using reference TRBV2 and TRBJ2-3 for the parts outside the CDR3, the full variable domain is EPEVTQTPSHQVTQMGQEVILRCVPISNHLYFYWYRQILGQKVEFLVSFYNNEISEKSEIFDDQFSVERPDGSNFTLKIRSTKLEDSAMYFCASSVGSGGASDTQYFGPGTRLTVL.

The chain joins TRBV10-1 to TRBJ2-3; D might be TRBD1 or TRBD2, each matching 6 bases. Trimming cost V 5 bases and J 5 bases, with 14 bases left between them. The CDR3 spans 14 residues. Germline V gene data show CDR1 as WNHNN and CDR2 as SYGVQD (reference sequence). This CDR3 reads CASSLGGSEDTQYF. The CDR3 DNA reads TGCGCCAGCAGTCTAGGGGGGAGTGAAGATACGCAGTATTTT.

The rearrangement links TRBV7-9 to TRBJ2-7; TRBD1 agrees at 7 bases. Germline lookup yields CDR1 SEHNR and CDR2 FQNEAQ (reference sequence). The CDR3 is 15 amino acids. With V trimmed by 4 bases and J by 6 bases, 12 bases remained unmatched. The CDR3 protein is CASSSRDSALSEQYF. The CDR3 nucleotides read TGTGCCAGCAGCTCGAGGGACAGCGCTCTCTCCGAGCAGTACTTC.

The rearrangement joins TRBV7-8 to TRBJ2-1, with TRBD2 identical over 8 bases. Germline CDR1 SGHVS, CDR2 FQNEAQ. V trimming: 5 bases; J trimming: 4 bases; junction bases outside the gene matches: 7. CDR3 length: 15 amino acids. The CDR3 protein is CASSLIAGTYNEQFF. The CDR3 bases are TGTGCCAGCAGCCTAATAGCGGGGACATACAATGAGCAGTTCTTC.

The chain recombines TRBV5-1 with TRBJ2-6; maybe TRBD1 (6 bases). V was shortened by 1 base and J by 1 base, with 9 bases between the two germline ends. This CDR3 spans 16 amino acids. CDR1 and CDR2 (germline): SGHRS, YFSETQ. CDR3 in DNA: TGCGCCAGCAGCTTGACAGGGTCATCTGGGGCCAACGTCCTGACTTTC. It encodes CASSLTGSSGANVLTF.

The chain combines TRBV6-5 with TRBJ2-7; 7 nucleotides agree with TRBD2. Losses at the gene ends were 7 bases for V and 4 bases for J; bases not matched to a gene: 13. CDR3 size: 15 residues. From germline, CDR1 is MNHEY and CDR2 SVGAGI. The chain's CDR3 is CASTAFGEGSYEQYF. Here the CDR3 DNA reads TGTGCCAGCACCGCTTTTGGGGAGGGCTCTTACGAGCAGTACTTC.

The chain combines TRBV4-2 with TRBJ1-1, with a possible D match to TRBD1 (5 bases). The CDR3 has 16 residues. Trimming stripped 3 bases from V and 2 bases from J, with 16 bases between. Germline V lookup: CDR1 LGHNA, CDR2 YNFKEQ. CDR3 residues: CASSQGGGVLNTEAFF. The CDR3 coding sequence is TGTGCCAGCAGCCAGGGTGGGGGGGTGCTTAACACTGAAGCTTTCTTT.

V is TRBV5-1 and J is TRBJ2-7; D gene ambiguous. Trimming took 0 bases from V and 0 from J, leaving 13 bases between them. This CDR3 is built from 16 residues. Germline V gene data show CDR1 as SGHRS and CDR2 as YFSETQ. CDR3 region: CASSLAFTDFSYEQYF. Here the CDR3 DNA reads TGCGCCAGCAGCTTGGCCTTCACAGATTTCTCCTACGAGCAGTACTTC.

The chain combines TRBV2 with TRBJ1-2; the D is unclear. Germline assignment: CDR1 SNHLY and CDR2 FYNNEI. This CDR3 comprises 14 residues. V was pared by 0 bases and J by 6 bases, with 11 bases between. In nucleotides, the CDR3 is TGTGCCAGCAGTGAAGCGCTTCAGACTGATGGCTACACCTTC. Protein product: CASSEALQTDGYTF. The full variable domain, rest sourced from reference TRBV2 and TRBJ1-2, is EPEVTQTPSHQVTQMGQEVILRCVPISNHLYFYWYRQILGQKVEFLVSFYNNEISEKSEIFDDQFSVERPDGSNFTLKIRSTKLEDSAMYFCASSEALQTDGYTFGSGTRLTVV.

This sequence joins TRBV7-7 and TRBJ2-7; a possible D gene is TRBD1 (6 bases). Germline CDR1 SSHAT, CDR2 FNYEAQ (reference sequence). This CDR3 contains 14 residues. V lost 5 bases and J lost 6, with 17 bases in between. The CDR3 sequence: CASSEGVSEGEQYF. The DNA for the CDR3 is TGTGCCAGCAGCGAGGGGGTCTCAGAGGGCGAGCAGTACTTC.

As concerns this clone: The sample contains more than one DNA sequence encoding this CDR3. The J gene is TRBJ2-7, the V gene TRBV28, with D perhaps matching TRBD1 or TRBD2 (6 bases each). The CDR3 is made up of 15 amino acids. Germline V lookup: CDR1 MDHEN, CDR2 SYDVKM. Between the trimmed V and J ends, which lost 5 bases and 0 bases, there was a span of 14 bases. The CDR3 sequence is CASSLGGTGSYEQYF. The CDR3, as DNA: TGTGCCAGCAGTCTAGGGGGGACGGGCTCCTACGAGCAGTACTTC.

The genes are TRBV7-7 and TRBJ2-7; no clear D. Germline values: CDR1 SSHAT, CDR2 FNYEAQ (reference sequence). V shed 5 bases and J shed 0 bases, with 20 bases lying between them. The CDR3 sequence is 17 residues long. Here the CDR3 DNA reads TGTGCCAGCAGCCCGGGCCAAGGCGATCCTAGCTCCTACGAGCAGTACTTC. Protein: CASSPGQGDPSSYEQYF.

The chain carries TRBV25-1 and TRBJ2-7; 7 bases line up with TRBD1. The CDR3 extends over 13 amino acids. The ends lost 7 bases at V and 4 bases at J; junction bases unmatched: 7. Germline CDR1 is MGHDK and CDR2 is SYGVNS. CDR3 residues: CASIDRVTYEQYF. For the CDR3, the DNA is TGTGCCAGCATTGACAGGGTAACATACGAGCAGTACTTC.

The chain employs TRBV28 and TRBJ1-5; a weak D match, TRBD1 (6 bases). Germline assignment: CDR1 MDHEN and CDR2 SYDVKM. The CDR3 has 15 residues. Trimming took off 7 bases at V and 0 bases at J, with 13 bases between the two ends. CDR3 sequence: CASTPGDISNQPQHF. The CDR3 nucleotides read TGTGCCAGCACCCCCGGGGACATTAGCAATCAGCCCCAGCATTTT.

J is TRBJ2-7 and V is TRBV7-9; 10 bases agree with TRBD2. Germline values: CDR1 SEHNR, CDR2 FQNEAQ (reference sequence). This CDR3 region has 16 residues. Germline trimming cut 2 bases from V and 1 base from J; bases unmatched to any gene: 5. CDR3 in amino acids: CASSLYGLAESYEQYF. The CDR3 DNA reads as TGTGCCAGCAGCTTATACGGACTAGCGGAATCCTACGAGCAGTACTTC.

The chain has TRBV19 and TRBJ2-2; D is perhaps TRBD1 (6 bases). From germline, CDR1 is LNHDA and CDR2 SQIVND (reference sequence). The CDR3 totals 14 residues. The V end was cut by 3 bases, the J end by 5 bases, with 10 bases between. The CDR3 DNA reads as TGTGCCAGTAGTATCGAACAGGGAACCGGGGAGCTGTTTTTT. This sequence encodes CASSIEQGTGELFF.

The gene calls are TRBV7-2 and TRBJ2-5; D ambiguous. Germline values: CDR1 SGHTA, CDR2 FQGNSA. The V and J ends lost 1 base and 4 bases respectively, with 13 bases between them. The CDR3 sequence is 15 residues long. In nucleotides, the CDR3 is TGTGCCAGCAGCTTAGGGCGGCTTAAAGGAGAGACCCAGTACTTC. Amino acid sequence: CASSLGRLKGETQYF.